This T cell receptor beta chain was obtained from a study of blood T cell repertoires in COVID-19. As for the study in general: Italy, Spain and the United States were the sources of the convalescent and acute COVID-19 samples.

Trimming stripped 4 bases from V and 2 bases from J, with 18 bases between. CDR1 is GTSNPN and CDR2 is SVGIG in the germline V gene (reference sequence). The CDR3 sequence is 15 residues long. Original processing methods: Estimated nucleated cell counts came from reference gene primer amplification. TCRdb keeps only in-frame clones here, not all; method: immunoSEQ multiplex PCR. V and J calls and clone size follow that table, whereas D and trimming were derived from the DNA. This sample has some 220,000 clones, with 80% to 90% found just once. This TCR was recovered from a man aged 50 to 59 who had recovered from COVID-19. This chain links TRBV30 with TRBJ2-7, with D possibly being TRBD1 (5 bases). The sequenced material came from peripheral blood. Here the CDR3 reads CAWKSPAGPTYEQYF. CDR3 coding DNA: TGTGCCTGGAAATCCCCGGCAGGGCCGACCTACGAGCAGTACTTC.